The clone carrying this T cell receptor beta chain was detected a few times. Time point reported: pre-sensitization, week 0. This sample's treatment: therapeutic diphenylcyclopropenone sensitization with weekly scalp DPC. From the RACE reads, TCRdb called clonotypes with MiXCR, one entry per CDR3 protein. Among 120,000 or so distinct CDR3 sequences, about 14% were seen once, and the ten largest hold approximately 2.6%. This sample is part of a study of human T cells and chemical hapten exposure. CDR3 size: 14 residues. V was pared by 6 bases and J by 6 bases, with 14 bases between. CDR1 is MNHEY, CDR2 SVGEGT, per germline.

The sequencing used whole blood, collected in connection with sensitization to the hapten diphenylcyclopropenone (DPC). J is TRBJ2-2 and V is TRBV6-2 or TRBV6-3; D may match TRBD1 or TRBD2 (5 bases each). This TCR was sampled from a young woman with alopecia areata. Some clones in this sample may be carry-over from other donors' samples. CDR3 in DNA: TGTGCCAGCAGGGACCCCGGGGCCCCCGGGGAGCTGTTTTTT. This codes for CASRDPGAPGELFF.